A selection of T cell receptor beta chains follows, all from one sample in a study of shared clonotypes between healthy human individuals. Repertoires were generated with immunoSEQ multiplex PCR, while TCRdb's copy carries only in-frame clones and drops some. This table has roughly 500,000 clones, over 70% appearing once. The sample comprised PBMCs. These receptors originate from a woman between 40 and 55 years old in good health. Some clones in this sample may be carry-over from other donors' samples. Both conserved end residues are part of each CDR3.

j_gene | v_gene | CDR3aa
TRBJ1-6 | TRBV5-4 | CASSFGTGGSYNSPLHF
TRBJ2-1 | TRBV10-3 | CAISDGAYSYNEQFF
TRBJ1-1 | TRBV30 | CAWSVEFQGTTEAFF
TRBJ2-7 | TRBV30 | CAWSVGRYEQYF
TRBJ1-5 | TRBV6-1 | CASSESTGYGQPQHF
TRBJ2-1 | TRBV7-9 | CASSQLADTYNEQFF
TRBJ2-3 | TRBV15 | CATSATGTSGFRGTQYF
TRBJ2-7 | TRBV7-2 | CASSLVGAGSYEQYF
TRBJ2-7 | TRBV4-1 | CASSQDMGEQYF
TRBJ2-7 | TRBV6-1 | CASSEGTSGSYEQYF
TRBJ2-7 | TRBV6-5 | CASSYAYAYEQYF
TRBJ1-2 | TRBV9 | CASSVGDTPRGNYGYTF
TRBJ2-3 | TRBV9 | CASSSASGTSGRDTQYF
TRBJ2-5 | TRBV10-3 | CATRTGGQETQYF
TRBJ1-2 | TRBV2 | CASSESQGALVGYTF
TRBJ2-2 | TRBV27 | CASSPRTVPNTGELFF
TRBJ2-1 | TRBV6-6 | CASTQREGQYNEQFF
TRBJ2-7 | TRBV2 | CASSAHFDGGVGEQYF
TRBJ2-3 | TRBV7-2 | CASSWSSGITDTQYF
TRBJ1-5 | TRBV28 | CASSPRLGSNQPQHF
TRBJ1-1 | TRBV7-9 | CASSTGTLGTEAFF
TRBJ2-7 | TRBV5-1 | CASSITGGGSYEQYF
TRBJ1-1 | TRBV19 | CASTPATNTEAFF
TRBJ2-7 | TRBV28 | CASSTTGGENEQYF
TRBJ2-2 | TRBV6-5 | CASSWILTGELFF
TRBJ2-7 | TRBV7-2 | CASSRGQGMPYEQYF
TRBJ1-1 | TRBV27 | CASGAYGGTEAFF
TRBJ2-7 | TRBV2 | CAAGGSSSYEQYF
TRBJ1-2 | TRBV10-3 | CAISADSAYGYTF
TRBJ2-3 | TRBV2 | CASSLARSTDTQYF
TRBJ2-1 | TRBV6-5 | CASNQGVGNEQFF
TRBJ2-5 | TRBV5-4 | CASSLGQIQETQYF
TRBJ2-7 | TRBV19 | CASSIRGGDYYEQYF
TRBJ2-3 | TRBV7-8 | CASSLARGFLISTDTQYF
TRBJ2-5 | TRBV5-1 | CASSFLIPQETQYF
TRBJ1-2 | TRBV4-1 | CASSQDRASYGYTF
TRBJ1-4 | TRBV30 | CAWGANRAVGEKLFF
TRBJ2-7 | TRBV29-1 | CSVDLAESYEQYF
TRBJ1-1 | TRBV27 | CASSWGQQGFTEAFF
TRBJ1-5 | TRBV28 | CASSPVPAGNQPQHF
TRBJ2-1 | TRBV2 | CASSRTAHNEQFF
TRBJ2-7 | TRBV4-3 | CASSQGVLAQYEQYF